The T cell receptor beta chain described here comes from a study of cytomegalovirus exposure and HLA in healthy donors. Study-wide results and limits: The listing of about 150 TCR beta chains classed them as cytomegalovirus-associated. TCR sequences were mostly rare, though some public TCRs occurred in many donors. Clusters of TCRs from the first cohort tended to co-occur in the 110 or so validation repertoires (as a later analysis found).

Clones were read by immunoSEQ multiplex PCR, and TCRdb kept only the in-frame ones, dropping some. The sample holds 68,000 or so clones, 95% to 97% seen once. CDR1 is MNHNY and CDR2 is SVGAGI in the germline V gene (reference sequence). Losses at the gene ends were 6 bases for V and 7 bases for J; bases not matched to a gene: 7. The CDR3 sequence is 13 residues long. Comments on this clone: Antigen unknown.

The rearrangement joins TRBV6-6 to TRBJ1-2, with TRBD1 identical over 8 bases. This clonotype was obtained from a man between 18 and 29 years old in good health and CMV-seronegative. Source material: PBMCs. Here the CDR3 DNA reads TGTGCCAGCAGCATGGACAGGGAGGTTGGCTACACCTTC. Residues: CASSMDREVGYTF.